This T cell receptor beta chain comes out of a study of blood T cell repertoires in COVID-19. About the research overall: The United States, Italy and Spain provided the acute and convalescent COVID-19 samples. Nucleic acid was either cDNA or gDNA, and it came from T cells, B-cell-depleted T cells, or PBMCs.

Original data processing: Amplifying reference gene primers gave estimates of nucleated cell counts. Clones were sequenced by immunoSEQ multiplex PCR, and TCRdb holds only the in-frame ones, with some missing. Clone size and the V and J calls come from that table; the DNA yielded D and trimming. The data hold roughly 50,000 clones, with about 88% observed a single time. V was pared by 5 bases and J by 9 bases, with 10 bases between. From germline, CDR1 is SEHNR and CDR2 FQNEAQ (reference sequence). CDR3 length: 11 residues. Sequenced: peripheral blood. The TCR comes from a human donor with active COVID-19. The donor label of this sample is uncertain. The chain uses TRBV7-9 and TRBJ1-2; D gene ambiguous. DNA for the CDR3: TGTGCCAGCAGCCCTTCTCTTAGCTACACCTTC. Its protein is CASSPSLSYTF. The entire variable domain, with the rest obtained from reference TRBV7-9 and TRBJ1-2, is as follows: DTGVSQNPRHKITKRGQNVTFRCDPISEHNRLYWYRQTLGQGPEFLTYFQNEAQLEKSRLLSDRFSAERPKGSFSTLEIQRTEQGDSAMYLCASSPSLSYTFGSGTRLTVV.